The 27 T cell receptor beta chains below come from one sample, sequenced in a study of beta chain features in type 1 diabetes. These receptors' antigens are unknown. Expressed TCRB transcripts were sequenced, since all the RNA that had been isolated was reverse transcribed. Clones were sequenced by immunoSEQ multiplex PCR, and TCRdb holds only the in-frame ones, with some missing. The table has about 650,000 clones, roughly 12% seen once. Study-wide findings and caveats: People with Type 1 diabetes carried modestly yet significantly shorter TCRB CDR3s in all four CD4+ subsets.

What was sequenced was naive CD4+ T cells from blood. Every receptor here comes from a man aged 25-45 years with type 1 diabetes.

The chain employs TRBV4-2 and TRBJ2-4, with 8 bases aligning to TRBD1. The CDR3 runs to 17 residues. V dropped 3 bases and J dropped 1; count of bases not matched to a gene: 8. The germline V gene encodes CDR1 LGHNA and CDR2 YNFKEQ. CDR3 sequence reads: CASSQEQQGVAKNIQYF. The CDR3 DNA reads as TGTGCCAGCAGCCAGGAACAACAGGGGGTTGCCAAAAACATTCAGTACTTC.

V is TRBV11-2 and J is TRBJ2-7; D is perhaps TRBD1 (5 bases). The CDR3 consists of 13 residues. Germline V lookup: CDR1 SGHAT, CDR2 FQNNGV. V was trimmed by 1 base and J by 5 bases, leaving 9 bases between them. The CDR3 bases are TGTGCCAGCAGCTTAGGACAGCCTAACGAGCAGTACTTC. Encoded protein: CASSLGQPNEQYF.

The genes are TRBV19 and TRBJ2-2; D call uncertain. The CDR3 is 13 residues long. V dropped 1 base and J dropped 8 bases, with 8 bases sitting between them. Germline CDR1 reads LNHDA; CDR2 reads SQIVND (reference sequence). In nucleotides, the CDR3 is TGTGCCAGTAGTATAGCAGCGCAAGGGGAGCTGTTTTTT. Translation: CASSIAAQGELFF.

The chain has TRBV25-1 and TRBJ1-2; unclear D gene. Per germline, CDR1 MGHDK and CDR2 SYGVNS. V lost 4 bases and J lost 5, with 5 bases in between. CDR3 length: 11 residues. Here the CDR3 reads CASSALYGYTF. The CDR3 coding sequence is TGTGCCAGCAGTGCCCTTTATGGCTACACCTTC.

J is TRBJ2-2 and V is TRBV30; D call uncertain. The CDR3 spans 13 residues. The ends were cut back, 0 bases at V and 7 bases at J, with 9 bases in the middle. The germline V gene has CDR1 GTSNPN and CDR2 SVGIG (reference sequence). The CDR3, as DNA: TGTGCCTGGAGTGTACAAGGCCTCGGGGAGCTGTTTTTT. Protein sequence: CAWSVQGLGELFF.

This clone has just a few counts. V and J are TRBV27 and TRBJ1-2; 7 bases are a match to TRBD1. Per germline, CDR1 MNHEY and CDR2 SMNVEV (reference sequence). This CDR3 has 15 amino acids. Germline trimming cut 7 bases from V and 7 bases from J; bases unmatched to any gene: 15. This CDR3 reads CASTPLTGARRGYTF. The DNA of the CDR3 is TGTGCCAGCACTCCGCTTACAGGGGCCAGACGTGGCTACACCTTC.

There are a few counts of this clone. The rearrangement links TRBV5-4 to TRBJ2-1; no clear D. CDR1 is SGHNT and CDR2 is YYREEE in the germline V gene (reference sequence). The CDR3 is 13 residues long. V gave up 4 bases and J gave up 8 bases, with 13 bases separating them. The CDR3 nucleotides read TGTGCCAGCAGCGACGCGCCGGTCGATGAGCAGTTCTTC. Protein sequence: CASSDAPVDEQFF.

This clone was counted between two and nine times. The sample has other DNA sequences that encode this CDR3 too. The rearrangement uses TRBV11-2 and TRBJ2-7, with a weak D call TRBD1 (5 bases). This CDR3 has 12 amino acids. CDR1 SGHAT and CDR2 FQNNGV come from the germline V gene. Deletions cut 6 bases from V and 4 bases from J, with 10 bases between. The CDR3: CASSSTGYEQYF. The CDR3 DNA reads TGTGCCAGCAGTTCTACAGGATACGAGCAGTACTTC.

The chain couples TRBV7-9 to TRBJ1-2; 11 bases are shared with TRBD1. Losses at the gene ends were 1 base for V and 7 bases for J; bases not matched to a gene: 5. CDR1 SEHNR and CDR2 FQNEAQ come from the germline V gene (reference sequence). This CDR3 has 15 amino acids. CDR3: CASSLEDRGRSGYTF. In DNA, the CDR3 is TGTGCCAGCAGCTTAGAGGACAGGGGGCGGAGTGGCTACACCTTC.

This clone was observed many times. V is TRBV4-3 and J is TRBJ2-1; TRBD2 matches 11 bases. The CDR3 runs to 15 residues. V was clipped by 2 bases and J by 9 bases; unmatched bases: 6. Germline CDR1 reads LGHNA; CDR2 reads YSLEER. The CDR3 reads CASSQPNLAGGEQFF. The CDR3, as DNA: TGCGCCAGCAGCCAACCCAATCTAGCGGGAGGTGAGCAGTTCTTC.

This clone appeared a single time. This chain links TRBV6-5 with TRBJ2-1, with 11 nucleotides matching TRBD2. Unmatched junction bases numbered 3, after V lost 0 bases and J lost 8 bases. This CDR3 spans 15 amino acids. Germline V gene data show CDR1 as MNHEY and CDR2 as SVGAGI. Here the CDR3 reads CASSYSSSGGYEQFF. CDR3 nucleotides: TGTGCCAGCAGTTACTCGTCTAGCGGGGGGTATGAGCAGTTCTTC.

V and J are TRBV28 and TRBJ2-3; 10 positions agree with TRBD2. Germline CDR1 MDHEN, CDR2 SYDVKM. This CDR3 has 16 amino acids. V trimming: 3 bases; J trimming: 3 bases; junction bases outside the gene matches: 6. CDR3 nucleotides: TGTGCCAGCAGTTTGGGTAGCGGGGGGCCAACAGATACGCAGTATTTT. This encodes CASSLGSGGPTDTQYF.

The chain carries TRBV11-2 and TRBJ2-1, with 9 bases aligning to TRBD2. The germline CDR1 and CDR2 sequences are SGHAT and FQNNGV. J lost 4 bases, V lost 1 base, and 2 bases had no gene match. The CDR3 loop spans 15 amino acids. CDR3 nucleotides: TGTGCCAGCAGCTTAGTAGCGGGGGCTTACAATGAGCAGTTCTTC. Translating it yields CASSLVAGAYNEQFF.

The V and J genes are TRBV19 and TRBJ2-1, with a possible D match to TRBD1 (5 bases). This CDR3 region has 13 residues. Germline V lookup: CDR1 LNHDA, CDR2 SQIVND (reference sequence). Trimming stripped 10 bases from V and 6 bases from J, with 16 bases between. The CDR3 nucleotides read TGTGCCACCACAGTGGGGCGCCCCAATGAGCAGTTCTTC. Encoded protein: CATTVGRPNEQFF.

This clone was found many times. This chain joins TRBV7-9 and TRBJ2-1, with D maybe TRBD1 (6 bases). Trimming removed 7 bases from V and 0 bases from J, with 16 bases in between. CDR3 length: 16 amino acids. Germline V gene sequence: CDR1 SEHNR, CDR2 FQNEAQ (reference sequence). The CDR3 is CASNSLTGSSYNEQFF. DNA for the CDR3: TGTGCCAGCAACTCCCTAACAGGGAGCTCCTACAATGAGCAGTTCTTC. The full variable domain, in which reference TRBV7-9 and TRBJ2-1 provide the parts outside the CDR3, is DTGVSQNPRHKITKRGQNVTFRCDPISEHNRLYWYRQTLGQGPEFLTYFQNEAQLEKSRLLSDRFSAERPKGSFSTLEIQRTEQGDSAMYLCASNSLTGSSYNEQFFGPGTRLTVL.

The chain recombines TRBV2 with TRBJ2-7, with 8 bases that match TRBD1. V gave up 7 bases and J gave up 3 bases; unmatched junction bases: 8. Germline V CDR1 and CDR2: SNHLY, FYNNEI. The CDR3 spans 14 residues. The CDR3 spells CASTRQGTLYEQYF. DNA for the CDR3: TGTGCCAGCACTAGACAGGGGACCCTCTACGAGCAGTACTTC.

CDR3 sequence reads: CASSHGTGISGANVLTF. Written as DNA, the CDR3 is TGTGCCAGTAGCCACGGGACAGGGATCTCTGGGGCCAACGTCCTGACTTTC. The V and J genes are TRBV19 and TRBJ2-6, with 9 bases fitting TRBD1. In germline, CDR1 is LNHDA, CDR2 SQIVND (reference sequence). Germline trimming cut 6 bases from V and 0 bases from J; bases unmatched to any gene: 6. The CDR3 sequence is 17 residues long.

This clone has only a few counts. CDR3 coding DNA: TGTGCCAGCAGCGGCGGTGGGGAGCTGTTTTTT. The encoded protein is CASSGGGELFF. V and J are TRBV9 and TRBJ2-2; no firm D call. The V end lost 3 bases, the J end lost 8 bases, and 5 bases lay between the germline ends. The CDR3 runs 11 residues. The germline V gene has CDR1 SGDLS and CDR2 YYNGEE.

This chain connects TRBV5-6 to TRBJ2-7; 12 bases map to TRBD2. Germline V gives CDR1 SGHDT, CDR2 YYEEEE. V was pared by 3 bases and J by 2 bases, with 0 bases of the junction left unmatched. The CDR3 spans 14 residues. CDR3 residues: CASSWTSGAYEQYF. The DNA for the CDR3 is TGTGCCAGCAGCTGGACTAGCGGGGCCTACGAGCAGTACTTC.

Concerning this clone itself: A much larger clone sits a single nucleotide away, making a read error possible. The V gene is TRBV11-3, the J gene TRBJ2-7; D possibly corresponds to TRBD2 (5 bases). Germline CDR1 SGHNT, CDR2 YENEEA. Trimming removed 1 base from V and 0 bases from J, with 7 bases in between. This CDR3 contains 14 residues. CDR3 in DNA: TGTGCCAGCAGCTTAGGAGGGAGCTCCTACGAGCAGTACTTC. Encoded protein: CASSLGGSSYEQYF.

This clone was observed a handful of times. This chain links TRBV7-2 with TRBJ2-6; D is perhaps TRBD2 (5 bases). V was shortened by 6 bases and J by 0 bases, with 12 bases between the two germline ends. The V gene's germline CDR1 is SGHTA and CDR2 FQGNSA. The CDR3 spans 16 residues. The CDR3 DNA is TGTGCCAGCAGTCTAGCCCAGACCTCTGGGGCCAACGTCCTGACTTTC. Its protein product is CASSLAQTSGANVLTF.

Only a few counts were recorded for this clone. The chain couples TRBV7-2 to TRBJ1-2; D gene uncertain. The CDR3 consists of 12 residues. V gave up 6 bases and J gave up 8 bases, with 13 bases separating them. Germline assignment: CDR1 SGHTA and CDR2 FQGNSA. For the CDR3, the DNA is TGTGCCAGCAGAAGGGCCGAGGAAGGCTACACCTTC. Translating gives CASRRAEEGYTF.

This clone was seen a few times. Other DNA sequences in the sample encode the same CDR3. The V gene is TRBV18, the J gene TRBJ2-7, with TRBD1 matching 11 bases. This CDR3 is built from 15 residues. J was trimmed by 0 bases and V by 3 bases; bases with no gene match: 1. The germline V gene has CDR1 KGHSH and CDR2 LQKENI. The CDR3 spells CASSPGTGGSYEQYF. The CDR3 DNA sequence: TGTGCCAGCTCACCCGGGACAGGGGGCTCCTACGAGCAGTACTTC.

As regards this clone: A read error may produce the germline difference seen at one junction end. The chain employs TRBV19 and TRBJ2-2, with a weak D call TRBD1 (6 bases). The germline CDR1 and CDR2 sequences are LNHDA and SQIVND (reference sequence). CDR3 size: 14 residues. The CDR3 coding sequence is TGTGCCAGTCGTATAGGGGGAGTAACCGGGGAGCTGTTTTTT. Translated: CASRIGGVTGELFF.

This chain connects TRBV30 to TRBJ2-5; D is unresolved. The CDR3 covers 11 residues. The V and J ends lost 2 bases and 5 bases respectively, with 6 bases between them. Germline CDR1 and CDR2: GTSNPN and SVGIG (reference sequence). CDR3 loop: CAWSPKETQYF. The CDR3 nucleotides are TGTGCCTGGAGTCCTAAGGAGACCCAGTACTTC.

The chain recombines TRBV9 with TRBJ2-1; perhaps TRBD1 as D (6 bases). The CDR3 totals 15 residues. Trimming removed 8 bases from V and 5 bases from J, with 20 bases in between. In germline, CDR1 is SGDLS, CDR2 YYNGEE. The CDR3 region is CASLRDKHRHNEQFF. CDR3 DNA: TGTGCCAGTCTCCGGGACAAGCATCGCCACAATGAGCAGTTCTTC.

In its sample, this clone was seen a few times. The chain uses TRBV5-8 and TRBJ1-2; TRBD1 is a possible D gene (5 bases). The CDR3 is 15 amino acids. With 4 bases removed from V and 8 bases from J, the gap between germline ends came to 21 bases. Germline V CDR1 and CDR2: SGHTS, YDEGEE. The CDR3 DNA follows: TGTGCCAGCAGCAACGGCCGGTATTCGGGACGGGGCTACACCTTC. Protein product: CASSNGRYSGRGYTF.